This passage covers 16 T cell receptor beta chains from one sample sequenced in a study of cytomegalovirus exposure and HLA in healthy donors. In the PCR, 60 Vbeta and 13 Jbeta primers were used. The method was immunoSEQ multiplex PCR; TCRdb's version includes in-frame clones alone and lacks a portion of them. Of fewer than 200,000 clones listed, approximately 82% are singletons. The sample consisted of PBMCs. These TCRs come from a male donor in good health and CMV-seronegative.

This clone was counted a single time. The CDR3 DNA reads TGTGCCAGCAGCCAAGTGAGTCTCGCGGGCGGGATCTACGAGCAGTACTTC. Translated: CASSQVSLAGGIYEQYF. The chain couples TRBV4-2 to TRBJ2-7; D is possibly TRBD2 (6 bases). Per the germline V gene, CDR1 is LGHNA and CDR2 is YNFKEQ. The CDR3 runs 17 residues. Trimming stripped 1 base from V and 3 bases from J, with 19 bases between.

DNA of the CDR3: TGTGCCAGCATGACAGGAGACTCCTACAATGAGCAGTTCTTC. Its translation: CASMTGDSYNEQFF. This chain uses TRBV28 with TRBJ2-1; maybe TRBD1 (6 bases). Trimming took off 7 bases at V and 0 bases at J, with 10 bases between the two ends. This CDR3 contains 14 residues. The germline V gene has CDR1 MDHEN and CDR2 SYDVKM. Based on the CDR3 plus reference TRBV28 and TRBJ2-1, the full variable domain is DVKVTQSSRYLVKRTGEKVFLECVQDMDHENMFWYRQDPGLGLRLIYFSYDVKMKEKGDIPEGYSVSREKKERFSLILESASTNQTSMYLCASMTGDSYNEQFFGPGTRLTVL.

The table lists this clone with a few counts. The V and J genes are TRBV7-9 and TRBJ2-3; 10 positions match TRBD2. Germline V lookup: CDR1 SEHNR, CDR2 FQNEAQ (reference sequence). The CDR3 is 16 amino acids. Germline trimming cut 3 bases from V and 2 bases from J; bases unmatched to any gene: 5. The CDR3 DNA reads TGTGCCAGCAGCTTTACAGCGGGAGGGTTCACAGATACGCAGTATTTT. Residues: CASSFTAGGFTDTQYF. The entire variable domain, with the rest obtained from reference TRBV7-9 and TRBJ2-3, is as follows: DTGVSQNPRHKITKRGQNVTFRCDPISEHNRLYWYRQTLGQGPEFLTYFQNEAQLEKSRLLSDRFSAERPKGSFSTLEIQRTEQGDSAMYLCASSFTAGGFTDTQYFGPGTRLTVL.

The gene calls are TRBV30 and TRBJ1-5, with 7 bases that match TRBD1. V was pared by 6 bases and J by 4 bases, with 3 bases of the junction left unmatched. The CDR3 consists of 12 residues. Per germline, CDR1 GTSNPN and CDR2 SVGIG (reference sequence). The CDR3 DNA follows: TGTGCCTGTGGGACAGAAAATCAGCCCCAGCATTTT. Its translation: CACGTENQPQHF.

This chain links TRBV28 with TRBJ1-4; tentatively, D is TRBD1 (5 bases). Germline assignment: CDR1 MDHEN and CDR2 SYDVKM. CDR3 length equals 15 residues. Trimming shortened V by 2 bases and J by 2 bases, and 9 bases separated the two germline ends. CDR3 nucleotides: TGTGCCAGCAGTTTAGTCCGGGGGACTAATGAAAAACTGTTTTTT. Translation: CASSLVRGTNEKLFF.

CDR3 loop: CASSEGTPKGEKLFF. The CDR3 nucleotides read TGTGCCAGCAGCGAAGGGACTCCGAAAGGTGAAAAACTGTTTTTT. The chain recombines TRBV9 with TRBJ1-4, with D perhaps TRBD1 (5 bases). Trimming cost V 3 bases and J 7 bases, with 16 bases left between them. This CDR3 contains 15 residues. Germline CDR1 and CDR2: SGDLS and YYNGEE.

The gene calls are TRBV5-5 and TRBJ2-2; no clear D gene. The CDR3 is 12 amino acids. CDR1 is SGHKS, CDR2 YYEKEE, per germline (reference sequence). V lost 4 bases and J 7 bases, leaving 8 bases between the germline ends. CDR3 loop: CASSEVLGELFF. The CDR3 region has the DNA TGTGCCAGCAGCGAGGTTCTCGGGGAGCTGTTTTTT.

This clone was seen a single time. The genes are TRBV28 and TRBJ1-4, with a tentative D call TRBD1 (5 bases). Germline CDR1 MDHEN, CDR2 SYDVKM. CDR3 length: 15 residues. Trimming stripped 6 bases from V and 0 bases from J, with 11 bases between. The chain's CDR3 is CASRGGAATNEKLFF. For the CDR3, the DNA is TGTGCCAGCAGAGGAGGGGCTGCAACTAATGAAAAACTGTTTTTT.

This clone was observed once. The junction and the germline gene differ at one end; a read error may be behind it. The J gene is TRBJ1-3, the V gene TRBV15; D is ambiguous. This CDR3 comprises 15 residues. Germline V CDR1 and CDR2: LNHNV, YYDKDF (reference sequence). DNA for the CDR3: TGTGCCACCAGGAGAGATCAGGCTTTTGGAAACACCATATATTTT. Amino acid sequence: CATRRDQAFGNTIYF.

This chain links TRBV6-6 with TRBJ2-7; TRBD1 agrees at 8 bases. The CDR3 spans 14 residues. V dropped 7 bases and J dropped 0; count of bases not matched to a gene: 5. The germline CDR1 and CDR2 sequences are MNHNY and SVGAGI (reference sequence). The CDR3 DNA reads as TGTGCCAGCACTCGGGACAGGATCTCCTACGAGCAGTACTTC. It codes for CASTRDRISYEQYF.

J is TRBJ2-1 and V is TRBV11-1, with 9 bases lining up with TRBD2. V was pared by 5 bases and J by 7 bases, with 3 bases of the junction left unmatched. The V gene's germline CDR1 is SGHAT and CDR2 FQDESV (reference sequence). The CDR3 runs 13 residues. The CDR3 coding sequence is TGTGCCAGCAGCCCCGGACTAGCGAATGAGCAGTTCTTC. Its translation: CASSPGLANEQFF.

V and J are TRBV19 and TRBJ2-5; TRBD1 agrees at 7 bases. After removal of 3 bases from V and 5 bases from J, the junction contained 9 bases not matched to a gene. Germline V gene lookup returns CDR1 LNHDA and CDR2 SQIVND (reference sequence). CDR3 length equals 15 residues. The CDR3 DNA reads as TGTGCCAGTAGTATGAGGTCAGGGGGTTGGGAGACCCAGTACTTC. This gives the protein CASSMRSGGWETQYF.

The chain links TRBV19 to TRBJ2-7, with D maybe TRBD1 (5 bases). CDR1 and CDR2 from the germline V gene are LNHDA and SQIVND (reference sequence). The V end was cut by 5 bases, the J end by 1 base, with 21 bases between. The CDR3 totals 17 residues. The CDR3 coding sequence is TGTGCCAGTAGTCTTACCTTCGACAGAATATCTTCCTACGAGCAGTACTTC. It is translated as CASSLTFDRISSYEQYF.

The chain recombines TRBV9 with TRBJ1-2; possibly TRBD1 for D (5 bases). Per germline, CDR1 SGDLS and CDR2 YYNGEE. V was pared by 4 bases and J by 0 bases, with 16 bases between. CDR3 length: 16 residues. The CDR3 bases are TGTGCCAGCAGCCATGACTCTGGGGCCGCTAACTATGGCTACACCTTC. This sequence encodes CASSHDSGAANYGYTF.

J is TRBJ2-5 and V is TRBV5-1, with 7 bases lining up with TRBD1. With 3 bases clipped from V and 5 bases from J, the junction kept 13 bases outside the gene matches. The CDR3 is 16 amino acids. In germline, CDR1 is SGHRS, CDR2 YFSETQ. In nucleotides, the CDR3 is TGCGCCAGCAGCTGGGAACACCGGGACAGTGGGGAGACCCAGTACTTC. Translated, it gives CASSWEHRDSGETQYF.

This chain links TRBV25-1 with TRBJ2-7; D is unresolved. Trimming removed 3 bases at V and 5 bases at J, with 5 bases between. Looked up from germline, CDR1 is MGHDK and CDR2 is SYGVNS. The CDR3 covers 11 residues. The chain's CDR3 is CASSDLNEQYF. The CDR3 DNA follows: TGTGCCAGCAGTGATTTAAACGAGCAGTACTTC.